A selection of T cell receptor beta chains follows, all from one sample in a study of blood T cell repertoires in COVID-19. Assay used: immunoSEQ multiplex PCR; TCRdb lists only in-frame clones, some missing. The data show approximately 220,000 clones, about four fifths seen once. The specimen sequenced was peripheral blood. The receptors stem from a woman between 40 and 50 years old with active or convalescent COVID-19. Both conserved end residues are part of each CDR3. D genes are given only for firm matches. The size field is filled for only some rows; it gives once, few, many or a size class.

D gene	V gene	J gene	clone size	CDR3 DNA	CDR3 protein
NA	TRBV6-5	TRBJ2-6	NA	TGTGCCAGCAGTTTTTTTCTCTCTGGGGCCAACGTCCTGACTTTC	CASSFFLSGANVLTF
NA	TRBV27	TRBJ1-5	NA	TGTGCCAGCAGTTTATATCGGGGTCAGCCCCAGCATTTT	CASSLYRGQPQHF
NA	TRBV4-1	TRBJ1-2	NA	TGCGCCAGCAGCCAAGAGGACAGAATCTATGGCTACACCTTC	CASSQEDRIYGYTF
TRBD1	TRBV5-4	TRBJ2-2	NA	TGTGCCAGCAGCGACAGGGGGGGTAACACCGGGGAGCTGTTTTTT	CASSDRGGNTGELFF
TRBD2	TRBV29-1	TRBJ2-1	NA	TGCAGCGTTGAAGGACTAGCGGGAGAGATGAATGAGCAGTTCTTC	CSVEGLAGEMNEQFF
NA	TRBV21-1	TRBJ1-6	NA	TGTGCCAGCAGCAAAATCTGCAGGCGCTATAATTCACCCCTCCACTTT	CASSKICRRYNSPLHF
TRBD1	TRBV10-3	TRBJ1-2	many	TGTGCCATCCTCCAGACAGGGAACTATGGCTACACCTTC	CAILQTGNYGYTF
NA	TRBV7-2	TRBJ2-1	NA	TGTGCCAGCAGCTTAAGCGTAGCCAACAATGAGCAGTTCTTC	CASSLSVANNEQFF
NA	TRBV9	TRBJ2-7	NA	TGTGCCAGCAGCGTAACTACAGGGCCCTACGAGCAGTACTTC	CASSVTTGPYEQYF
TRBD1	TRBV7-2	TRBJ1-1	NA	TGTGCCAGCAGCTTAGTGAAGAGGGGACAGGGACTATCTGAAGCTTTCTTT	CASSLVKRGQGLSEAFF